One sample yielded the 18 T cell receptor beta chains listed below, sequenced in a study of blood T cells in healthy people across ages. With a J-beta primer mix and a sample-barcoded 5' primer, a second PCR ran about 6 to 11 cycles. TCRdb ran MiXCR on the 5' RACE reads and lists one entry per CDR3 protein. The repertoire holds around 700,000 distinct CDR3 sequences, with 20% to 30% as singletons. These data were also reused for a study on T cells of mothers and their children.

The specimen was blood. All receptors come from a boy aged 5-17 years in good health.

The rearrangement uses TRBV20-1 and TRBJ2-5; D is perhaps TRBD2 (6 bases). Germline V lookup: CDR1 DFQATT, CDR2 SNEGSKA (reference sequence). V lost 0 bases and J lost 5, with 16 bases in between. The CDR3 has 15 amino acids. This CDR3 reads CSARDVEEGVETQYF. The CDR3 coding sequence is TGCAGTGCTAGAGATGTTGAGGAGGGAGTTGAGACCCAGTACTTC.

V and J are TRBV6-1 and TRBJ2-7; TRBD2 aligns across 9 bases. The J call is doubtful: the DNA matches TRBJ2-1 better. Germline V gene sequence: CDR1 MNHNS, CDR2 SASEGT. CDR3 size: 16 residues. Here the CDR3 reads CASSENSGRSVNEQFF. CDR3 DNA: TGTGCCAGCAGTGAGAATAGCGGGAGATCGGTCAATGAGCAGTTCTTC.

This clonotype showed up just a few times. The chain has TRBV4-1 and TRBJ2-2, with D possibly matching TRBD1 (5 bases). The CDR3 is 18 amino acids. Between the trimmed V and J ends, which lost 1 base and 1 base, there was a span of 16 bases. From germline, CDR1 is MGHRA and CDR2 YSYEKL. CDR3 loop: CASSQVYGAGLNTGELFF. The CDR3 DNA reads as TGCGCCAGCAGCCAAGTTTATGGGGCAGGGTTGAACACCGGGGAGCTGTTTTTT.

CDR3 sequence reads: CASSLGSGHGSYEQYF. CDR3 nucleotide sequence: TGTGCCAGCAGCTTAGGCTCAGGACACGGCTCCTACGAGCAGTACTTC. V and J are TRBV13 and TRBJ2-5, with D possibly matching TRBD1 (5 bases). The DNA end is more similar to TRBJ2-7, so the J call may be wrong. The CDR3 runs 16 residues. The germline gives CDR1 PRHDT, CDR2 FYEKMQ (reference sequence).

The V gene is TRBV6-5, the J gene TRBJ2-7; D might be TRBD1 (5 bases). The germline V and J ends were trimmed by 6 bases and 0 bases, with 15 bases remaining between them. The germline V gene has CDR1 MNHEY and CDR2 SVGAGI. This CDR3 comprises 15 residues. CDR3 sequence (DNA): TGTGCCAGCAGCTTCGTCCGTGACAGCTCCTACGAGCAGTACTTC. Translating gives CASSFVRDSSYEQYF.

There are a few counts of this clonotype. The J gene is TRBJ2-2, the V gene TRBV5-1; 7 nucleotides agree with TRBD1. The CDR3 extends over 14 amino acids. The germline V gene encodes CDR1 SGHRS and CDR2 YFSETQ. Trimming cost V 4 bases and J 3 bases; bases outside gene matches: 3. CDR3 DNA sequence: TGCGCCAGCAGCATAGGACAGGACACCGGGGAGCTGTTTTTT. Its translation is CASSIGQDTGELFF. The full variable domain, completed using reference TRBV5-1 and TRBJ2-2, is KAGVTQTPRYLIKTRGQQVTLSCSPISGHRSVSWYQQTPGQGLQFLFEYFSETQRNKGNFPGRFSGRQFSNSRSEMNVSTLELGDSALYLCASSIGQDTGELFFGEGSRLTVL.

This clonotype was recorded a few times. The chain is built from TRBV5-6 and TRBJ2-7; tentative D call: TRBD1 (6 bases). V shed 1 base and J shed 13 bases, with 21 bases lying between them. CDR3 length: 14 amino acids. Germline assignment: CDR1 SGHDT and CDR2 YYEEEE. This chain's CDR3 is CASSLTGLQETQYF. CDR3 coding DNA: TGTGCCAGCAGCTTGACAGGGCTCCAAGAGACCCAATACTTC.

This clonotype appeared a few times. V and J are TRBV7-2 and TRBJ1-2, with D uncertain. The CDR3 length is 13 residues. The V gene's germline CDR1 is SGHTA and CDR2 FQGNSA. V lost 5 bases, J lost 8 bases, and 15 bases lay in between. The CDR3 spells CASSPELRGGYTF. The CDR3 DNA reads TGTGCCAGCAGCCCAGAGTTACGCGGAGGCTACACCTTC.

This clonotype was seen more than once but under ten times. Here the CDR3 reads CASSTGALYEQYF. CDR3 bases: TGTGCCAGCAGTACCGGAGCGCTCTACGAGCAGTACTTC. V and J are TRBV12-3 or TRBV12-4 and TRBJ2-5; D is unclear. The closer fit of TRBJ2-7 to the DNA end suggests the J call may be wrong. CDR3 length: 13 residues.

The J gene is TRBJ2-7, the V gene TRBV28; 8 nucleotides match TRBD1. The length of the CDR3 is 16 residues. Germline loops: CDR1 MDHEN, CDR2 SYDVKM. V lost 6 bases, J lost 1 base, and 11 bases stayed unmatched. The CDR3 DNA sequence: TGTGCCAGCAGGCCCCAGGCCCGGGACAGGTCCTACGAGCAGTACTTC. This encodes CASRPQARDRSYEQYF.

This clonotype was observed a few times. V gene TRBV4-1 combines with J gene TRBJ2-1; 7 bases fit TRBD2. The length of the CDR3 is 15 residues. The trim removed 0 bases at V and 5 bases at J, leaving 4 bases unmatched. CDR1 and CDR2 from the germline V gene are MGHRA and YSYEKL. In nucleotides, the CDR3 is TGCGCCAGCAGCCAAGAGTCCCTAGCGGACAATGAGCAGTTCTTC. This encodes CASSQESLADNEQFF.

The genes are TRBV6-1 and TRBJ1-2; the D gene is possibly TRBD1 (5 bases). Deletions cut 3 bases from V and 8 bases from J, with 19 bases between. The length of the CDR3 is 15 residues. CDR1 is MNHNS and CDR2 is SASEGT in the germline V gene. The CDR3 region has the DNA TGTGCCAGCAGTGACCGGGCAGGGATAGGATTCGGCTACACCTTC. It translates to CASSDRAGIGFGYTF.

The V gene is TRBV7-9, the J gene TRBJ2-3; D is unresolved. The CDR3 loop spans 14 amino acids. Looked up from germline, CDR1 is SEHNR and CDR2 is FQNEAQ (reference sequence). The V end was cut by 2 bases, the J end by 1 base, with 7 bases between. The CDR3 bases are TGTGCCAGCAGCTTAAGGTGGGGCACAGATACGCAGTATTTT. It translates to CASSLRWGTDTQYF.

CDR3 nucleotides: TGCGCCAGCAGCCTTTCGGGACGTAACTATGGCTACACCTTC. It encodes CASSLSGRNYGYTF. This chain joins TRBV4-1 and TRBJ1-2; TRBD1 might be the D (5 bases). The CDR3 runs 14 residues. The germline V gene encodes CDR1 MGHRA and CDR2 YSYEKL. Trimming removed 4 bases at V and 1 base at J, with 10 bases between.

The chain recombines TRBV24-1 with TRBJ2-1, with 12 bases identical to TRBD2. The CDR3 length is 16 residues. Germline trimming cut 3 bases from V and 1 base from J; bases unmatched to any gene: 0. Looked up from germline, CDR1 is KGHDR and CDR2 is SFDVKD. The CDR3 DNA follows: TGTGCCACCAGTGATACTAGCGGGGGGTCCTACAATGAGCAGTTCTTC. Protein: CATSDTSGGSYNEQFF.

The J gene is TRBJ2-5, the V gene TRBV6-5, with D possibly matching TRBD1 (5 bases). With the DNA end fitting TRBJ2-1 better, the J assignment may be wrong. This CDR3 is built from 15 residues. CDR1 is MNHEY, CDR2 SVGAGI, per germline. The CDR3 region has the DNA TGTGCCAGCAGTTACCAGACCTCGAAGGGGAATGAGCAGTTCTTC. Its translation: CASSYQTSKGNEQFF.

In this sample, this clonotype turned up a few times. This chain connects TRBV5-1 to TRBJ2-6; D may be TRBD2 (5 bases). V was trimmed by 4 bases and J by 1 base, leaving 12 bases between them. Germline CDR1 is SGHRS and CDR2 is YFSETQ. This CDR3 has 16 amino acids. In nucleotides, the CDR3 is TGCGCCAGCAGCCCGGCCGGGGTTTCTGGGGCCAACGTCCTGACTTTC. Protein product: CASSPAGVSGANVLTF.

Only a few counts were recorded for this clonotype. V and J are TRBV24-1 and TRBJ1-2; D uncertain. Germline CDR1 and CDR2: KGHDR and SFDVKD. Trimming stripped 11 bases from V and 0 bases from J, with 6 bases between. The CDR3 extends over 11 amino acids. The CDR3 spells CAIGTNYGYTF. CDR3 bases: TGTGCCATCGGGACTAACTATGGCTACACCTTC.